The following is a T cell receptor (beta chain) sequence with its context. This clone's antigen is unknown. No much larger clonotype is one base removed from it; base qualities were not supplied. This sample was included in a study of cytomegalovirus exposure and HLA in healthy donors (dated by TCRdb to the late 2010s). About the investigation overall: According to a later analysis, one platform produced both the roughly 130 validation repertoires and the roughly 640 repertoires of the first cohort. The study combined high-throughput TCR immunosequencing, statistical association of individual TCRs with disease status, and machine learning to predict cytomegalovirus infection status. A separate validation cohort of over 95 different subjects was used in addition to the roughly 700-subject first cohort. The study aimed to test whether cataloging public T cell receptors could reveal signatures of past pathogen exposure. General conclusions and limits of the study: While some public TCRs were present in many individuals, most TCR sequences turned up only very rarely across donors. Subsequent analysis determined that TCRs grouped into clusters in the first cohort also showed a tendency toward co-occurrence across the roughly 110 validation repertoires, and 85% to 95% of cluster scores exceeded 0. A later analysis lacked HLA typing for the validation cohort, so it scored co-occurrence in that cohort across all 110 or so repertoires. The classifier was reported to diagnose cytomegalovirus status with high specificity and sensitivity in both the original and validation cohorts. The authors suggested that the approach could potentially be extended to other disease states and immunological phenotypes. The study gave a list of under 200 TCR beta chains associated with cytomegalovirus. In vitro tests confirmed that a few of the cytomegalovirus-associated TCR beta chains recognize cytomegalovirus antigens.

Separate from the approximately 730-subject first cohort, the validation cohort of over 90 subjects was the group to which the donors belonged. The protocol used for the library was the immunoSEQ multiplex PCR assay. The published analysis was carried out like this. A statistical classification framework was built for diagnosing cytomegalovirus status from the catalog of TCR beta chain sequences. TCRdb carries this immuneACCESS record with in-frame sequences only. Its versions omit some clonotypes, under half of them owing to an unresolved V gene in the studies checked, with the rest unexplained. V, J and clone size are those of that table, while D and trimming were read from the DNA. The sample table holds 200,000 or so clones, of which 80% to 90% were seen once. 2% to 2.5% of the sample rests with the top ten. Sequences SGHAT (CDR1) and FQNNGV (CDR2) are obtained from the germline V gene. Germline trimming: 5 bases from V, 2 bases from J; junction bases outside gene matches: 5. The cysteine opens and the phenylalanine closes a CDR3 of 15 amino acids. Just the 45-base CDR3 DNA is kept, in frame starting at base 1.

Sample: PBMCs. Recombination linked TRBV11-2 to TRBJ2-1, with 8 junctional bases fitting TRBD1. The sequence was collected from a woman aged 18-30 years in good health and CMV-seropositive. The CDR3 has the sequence CASSPSGQAYNEQFF. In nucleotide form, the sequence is TGTGCCAGCAGCCCGTCGGGACAGGCCTACAATGAGCAGTTCTTC. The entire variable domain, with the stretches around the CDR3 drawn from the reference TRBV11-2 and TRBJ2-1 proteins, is EAGVAQSPRYKIIEKRQSVAFWCNPISGHATLYWYQQILGQGPKLLIQFQNNGVVDDSQLPKDRFSAERLKGVDSTLKIQPAKLEDSAVYLCASSPSGQAYNEQFFGPGTRLTVL.